This TCR beta chain appears in the sequencing data of a study of CD8 T cells in Susac syndrome. The sequenced target, TCR beta, came from blood CD8+ and CD4+ T cells. Findings and limits, study-wide: Acknowledgment was made by the study that its TCR sequencing and HLA analysis involved a relatively small number of individuals.

Germline assignment: CDR1 SGHDN and CDR2 FVKESK. The CDR3 contains 13 residues. V dropped 2 bases and J dropped 7 bases, with 6 bases sitting between them. About this clonotype: As yet, its antigen is unknown.

Random hexamers were used to reverse transcribe the RNA input (roughly 0.5 to 1 ug). TCRdb ran MiXCR on the immunoSEQ multiplex PCR reads and lists one entry per CDR3 protein. Of some 200,000 distinct CDR3 sequences listed, 90% to 95% were seen once; the top ten hold 0.093%. The sample comprised CD4+ T cells from PBMCs. The source of this sequence is a human donor with multiple sclerosis. The chain has TRBV14 and TRBJ1-6; D call uncertain. The CDR3 sequence: CASSQNRNSPLHF. The DNA for the CDR3 is TGTGCCAGCAGCCAAAATCGAAATTCACCCCTCCACTTT.